This entry is about one T cell receptor (beta chain). This clone has a handful of counts. Its antigen is still unknown. Qualities for individual bases were not recorded, and no much larger clone is one base off. This specimen comes from a study of blood T cell repertoires in COVID-19 (dated by TCRdb to the early 2020s). A note on the overall study: Collaborator samples came from the United States, Italy and Spain and covered acute and convalescent phases of COVID-19. Samples came from the ongoing ImmuneRACE study (first 160 participants) plus 1,254 subjects from 6 global collaborators. The repertoires were released in a freely available public database intended as a resource for research on the immune response to SARS-CoV-2. The prospective study material was composed of cDNA or gDNA derived from T cells, B-cell-depleted T cells, or PBMCs. Where available, HLA class I and class II types were taken from metadata supplied by the sample provider and were not determined by assay-based typing. Subjects who had been exposed to COVID-19, were actively infected with it, or had recovered from it provided the deeply sampled blood TCRbeta repertoires that made up the dataset. Nearly every sample came with metadata listing a de-identified subject ID, COVID-19 status, age in years and sex.

The collaborating institutions used their own protocols to collect whole blood in K2EDTA tubes. For TCRbeta analysis, collaborator samples were shipped as frozen whole blood, as isolated PBMCs, or as DNA extracted from either sample type. General findings and caveats noted by the study authors: How much clinical and demographic metadata was included differed by source and by participant, and the metadata was provided uncurated.

Its CDR3 holds 14 amino acids, cysteine through phenylalanine. Of the read, only the CDR3 DNA is kept; its 42 bases are in frame from base 1. After removal of 6 bases from V and 6 bases from J, the junction retains 7 bases not matched to a gene. The germline V gene sets CDR1 to SNHLY and CDR2 to FYNNEI. The immunoSEQ Assay, a bias-controlled multiplex PCR, was used to amplify TCRbeta CDR3 regions from genomic DNA. On the study's bioinformatics: The number of nucleated cells in each sample was estimated by amplification of reference gene primers within the assay. Sequence reads were collapsed and filtered to measure the absolute abundance of every unique TCRbeta CDR3 rearrangement. Productive Simpson clonality was computed per sample as the square root of Simpson's diversity index over productive rearrangements. TCRdb carries this immuneACCESS record with in-frame sequences only. Its versions omit some clonotypes, under half of them owing to an unresolved V gene in the studies checked, with the rest unexplained. Clone size and the V and J calls come from that table; the DNA yielded D and trimming. The sample yields tens of thousands of clones; 82% were counted once. The ten most abundant clones make up less than 15% of the sample.

In this chain, TRBV2 is recombined with TRBJ2-3, and 9 junction bases match TRBD2. Sequenced: peripheral blood. This sequence originates from a human donor with acute or convalescent COVID-19. The donor label of this sample is uncertain. The nucleotides read TGTGCCAGCAGAAGGCGGGAGGGAGGTGATACGCAGTATTTT. This translates into CASRRREGGDTQYF.